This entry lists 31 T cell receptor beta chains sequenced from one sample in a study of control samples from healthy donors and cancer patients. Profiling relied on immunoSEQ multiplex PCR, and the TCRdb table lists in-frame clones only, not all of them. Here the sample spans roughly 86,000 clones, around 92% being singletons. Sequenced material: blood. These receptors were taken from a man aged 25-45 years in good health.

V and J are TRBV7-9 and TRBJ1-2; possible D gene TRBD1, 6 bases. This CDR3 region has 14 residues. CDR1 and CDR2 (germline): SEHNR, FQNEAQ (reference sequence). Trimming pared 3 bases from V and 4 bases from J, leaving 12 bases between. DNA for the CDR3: TGTGCCAGCAGCTTGAGCAGGGGACTCTATGGCTACACCTTC. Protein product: CASSLSRGLYGYTF.

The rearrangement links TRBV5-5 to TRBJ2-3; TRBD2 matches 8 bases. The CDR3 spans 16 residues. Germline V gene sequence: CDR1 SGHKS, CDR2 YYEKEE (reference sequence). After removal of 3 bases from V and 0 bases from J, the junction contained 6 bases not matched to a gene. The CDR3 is CASSSLAGYSTDTQYF. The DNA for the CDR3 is TGTGCCAGCAGCTCCCTAGCGGGTTATAGCACAGATACGCAGTATTTT.

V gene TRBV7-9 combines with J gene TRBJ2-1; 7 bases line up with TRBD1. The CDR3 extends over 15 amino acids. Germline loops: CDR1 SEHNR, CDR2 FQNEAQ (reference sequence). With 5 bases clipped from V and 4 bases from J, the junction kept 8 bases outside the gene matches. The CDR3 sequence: CASSTGQLPYNEQFF. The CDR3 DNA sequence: TGTGCCAGCAGCACGGGACAGTTACCATACAATGAGCAGTTCTTC.

The CDR3 bases are TGCGCCAGCAGGCCGGGACAGGGGGCGCTTGGGGCCAACGTCCTGACTTTC. This codes for CASRPGQGALGANVLTF. The V gene is TRBV5-1, the J gene TRBJ2-6; 12 bases line up with TRBD1. V lost 5 bases to trimming and J lost 3 bases; unmatched junction nucleotides: 6. The CDR3 spans 17 residues. Per the germline V gene, CDR1 is SGHRS and CDR2 is YFSETQ. Combining the CDR3 with reference TRBV5-1 and TRBJ2-6 gives the whole variable domain KAGVTQTPRYLIKTRGQQVTLSCSPISGHRSVSWYQQTPGQGLQFLFEYFSETQRNKGNFPGRFSGRQFSNSRSEMNVSTLELGDSALYLCASRPGQGALGANVLTFGAGSRLTVL.

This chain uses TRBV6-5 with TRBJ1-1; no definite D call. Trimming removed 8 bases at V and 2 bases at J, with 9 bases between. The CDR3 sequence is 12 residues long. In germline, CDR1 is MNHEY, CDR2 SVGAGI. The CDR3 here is CASVRPNTEAFF. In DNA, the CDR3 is TGTGCCAGCGTCCGTCCCAACACTGAAGCTTTCTTT.

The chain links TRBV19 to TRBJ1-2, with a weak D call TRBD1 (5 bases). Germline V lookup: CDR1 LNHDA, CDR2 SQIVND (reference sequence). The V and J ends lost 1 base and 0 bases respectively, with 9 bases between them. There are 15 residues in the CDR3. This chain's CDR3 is CASSIAGTTNYGYTF. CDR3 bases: TGTGCCAGTAGTATAGCTGGGACTACTAACTATGGCTACACCTTC. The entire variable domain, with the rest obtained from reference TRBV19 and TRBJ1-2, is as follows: DGGITQSPKYLFRKEGQNVTLSCEQNLNHDAMYWYRQDPGQGLRLIYYSQIVNDFQKGDIAEGYSVSREKKESFPLTVTSAQKNPTAFYLCASSIAGTTNYGYTFGSGTRLTVV.

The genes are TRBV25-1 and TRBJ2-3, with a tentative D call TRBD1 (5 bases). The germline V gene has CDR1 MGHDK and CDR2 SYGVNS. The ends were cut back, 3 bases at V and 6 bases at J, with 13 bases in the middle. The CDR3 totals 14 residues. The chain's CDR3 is CASSDGQGKDTQYF. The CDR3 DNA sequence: TGTGCCAGCAGTGATGGGCAGGGTAAGGATACGCAGTATTTT.

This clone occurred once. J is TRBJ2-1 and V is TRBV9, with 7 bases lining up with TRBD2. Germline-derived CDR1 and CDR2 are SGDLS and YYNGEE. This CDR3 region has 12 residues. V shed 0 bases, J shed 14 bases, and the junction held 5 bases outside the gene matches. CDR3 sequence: CASSVDAGEEFF. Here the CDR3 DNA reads TGTGCCAGCAGCGTAGATGCGGGGGAGGAGTTCTTC.

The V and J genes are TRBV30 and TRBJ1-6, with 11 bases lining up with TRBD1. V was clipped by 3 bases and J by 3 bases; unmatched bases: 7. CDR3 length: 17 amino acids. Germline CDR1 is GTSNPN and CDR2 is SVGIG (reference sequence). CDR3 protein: CAWRGRDRGFYNSPLHF. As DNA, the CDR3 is TGTGCCTGGAGGGGGAGGGACAGGGGGTTCTATAATTCACCCCTCCACTTT.

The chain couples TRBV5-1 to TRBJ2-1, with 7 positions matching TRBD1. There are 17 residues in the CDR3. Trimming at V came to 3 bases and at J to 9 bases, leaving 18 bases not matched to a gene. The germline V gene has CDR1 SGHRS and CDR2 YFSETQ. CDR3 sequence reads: CASSSVPPGQMLIEQFF. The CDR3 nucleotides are TGCGCCAGCAGCTCGGTGCCCCCGGGACAGATGTTAATTGAGCAGTTCTTC.

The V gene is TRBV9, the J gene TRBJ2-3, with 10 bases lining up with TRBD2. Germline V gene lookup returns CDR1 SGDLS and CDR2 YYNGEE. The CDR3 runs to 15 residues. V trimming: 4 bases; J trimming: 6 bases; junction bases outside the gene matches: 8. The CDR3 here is CASSLSGGASDTQYF. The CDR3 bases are TGTGCCAGCAGCCTGAGCGGGGGGGCCTCTGATACGCAGTATTTT.

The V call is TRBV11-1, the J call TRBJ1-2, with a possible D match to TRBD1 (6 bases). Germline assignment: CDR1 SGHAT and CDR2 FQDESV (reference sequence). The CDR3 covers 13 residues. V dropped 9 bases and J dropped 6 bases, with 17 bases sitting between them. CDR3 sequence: CASSGDLRNGYTF. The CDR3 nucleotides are TGTGCCAGTTCAGGGGATCTCCGAAATGGCTACACCTTC. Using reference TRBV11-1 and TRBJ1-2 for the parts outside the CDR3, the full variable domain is EAEVAQSPRYKITEKSQAVAFWCDPISGHATLYWYRQILGQGPELLVQFQDESVVDDSQLPKDRFSAERLKGVDSTLKIQPAELGDSAMYLCASSGDLRNGYTFGSGTRLTVV.

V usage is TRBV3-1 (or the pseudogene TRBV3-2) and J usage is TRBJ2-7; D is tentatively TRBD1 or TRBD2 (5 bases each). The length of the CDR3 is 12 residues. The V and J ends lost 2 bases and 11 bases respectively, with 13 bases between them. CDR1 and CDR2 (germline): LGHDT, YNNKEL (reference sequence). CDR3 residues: CASSQKPGTEYF. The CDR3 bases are TGTGCCAGCAGCCAAAAGCCCGGGACGGAGTACTTC.

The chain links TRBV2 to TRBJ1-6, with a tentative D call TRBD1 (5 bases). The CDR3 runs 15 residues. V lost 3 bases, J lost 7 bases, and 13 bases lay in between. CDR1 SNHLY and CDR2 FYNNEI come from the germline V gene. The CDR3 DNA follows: TGTGCCAGCAGTGATTGGGGACCTAAAAATTCACCCCTCCACTTT. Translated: CASSDWGPKNSPLHF.

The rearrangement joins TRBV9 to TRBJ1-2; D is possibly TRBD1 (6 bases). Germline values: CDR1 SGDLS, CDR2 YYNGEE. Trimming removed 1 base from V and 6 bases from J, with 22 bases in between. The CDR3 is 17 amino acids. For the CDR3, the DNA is TGTGCCAGCAGCGTACACAGGGAATCTCGGCCTTCTCATGGCTACACCTTC. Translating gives CASSVHRESRPSHGYTF.

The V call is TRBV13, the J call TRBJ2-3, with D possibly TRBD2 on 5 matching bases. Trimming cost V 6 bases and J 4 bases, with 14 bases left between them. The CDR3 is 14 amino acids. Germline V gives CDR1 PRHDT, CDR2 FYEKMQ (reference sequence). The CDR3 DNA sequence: TGTGCCAGCAGACCAACCCTAGCAGCAGATACGCAGTATTTT. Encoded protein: CASRPTLAADTQYF.

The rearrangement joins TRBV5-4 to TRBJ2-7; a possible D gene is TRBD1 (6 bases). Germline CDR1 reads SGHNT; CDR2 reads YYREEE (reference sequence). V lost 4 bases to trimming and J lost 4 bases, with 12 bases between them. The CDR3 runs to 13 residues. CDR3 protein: CASSPGASYEQYF. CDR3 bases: TGTGCCAGCAGCCCAGGGGCCTCTTACGAGCAGTACTTC.

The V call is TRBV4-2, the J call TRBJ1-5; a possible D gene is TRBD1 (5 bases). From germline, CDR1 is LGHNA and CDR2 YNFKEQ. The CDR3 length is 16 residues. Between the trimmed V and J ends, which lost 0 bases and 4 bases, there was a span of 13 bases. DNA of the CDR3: TGTGCCAGCAGCCAAGATGTAGGGACGGGAAATCAGCCCCAGCATTTT. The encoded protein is CASSQDVGTGNQPQHF.

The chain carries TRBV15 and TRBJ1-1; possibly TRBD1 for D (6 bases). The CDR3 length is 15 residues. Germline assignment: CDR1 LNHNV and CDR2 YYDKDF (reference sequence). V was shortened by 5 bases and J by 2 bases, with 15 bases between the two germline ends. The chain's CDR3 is CATSSRPGQNTEAFF. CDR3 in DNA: TGTGCCACCAGCTCACGCCCGGGACAAAACACTGAAGCTTTCTTT.

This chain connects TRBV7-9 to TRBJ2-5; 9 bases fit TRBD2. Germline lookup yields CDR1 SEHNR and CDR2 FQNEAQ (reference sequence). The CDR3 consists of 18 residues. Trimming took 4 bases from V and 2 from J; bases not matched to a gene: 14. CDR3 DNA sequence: TGTGCCAGCAGCTCAAACGCGCCGACTAGCGGAGTACAAGAGACCCAGTACTTC. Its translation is CASSSNAPTSGVQETQYF.

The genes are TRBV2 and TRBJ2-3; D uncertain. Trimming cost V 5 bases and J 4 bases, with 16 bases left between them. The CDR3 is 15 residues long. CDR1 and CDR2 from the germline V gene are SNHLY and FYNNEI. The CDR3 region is CASSTTEASADTQYF. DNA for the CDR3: TGTGCCAGCAGTACGACTGAGGCATCTGCAGATACGCAGTATTTT.

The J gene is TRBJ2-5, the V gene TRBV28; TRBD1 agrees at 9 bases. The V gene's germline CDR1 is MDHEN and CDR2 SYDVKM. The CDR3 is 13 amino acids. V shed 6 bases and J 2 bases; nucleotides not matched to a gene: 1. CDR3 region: CASRDRGQETQYF. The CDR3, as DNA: TGTGCCAGCAGGGACAGGGGTCAAGAGACCCAGTACTTC.

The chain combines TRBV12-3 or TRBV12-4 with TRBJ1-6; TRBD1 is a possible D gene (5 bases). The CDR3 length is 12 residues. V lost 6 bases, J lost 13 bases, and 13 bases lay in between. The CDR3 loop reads CASSPQGLPLHF. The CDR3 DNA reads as TGTGCCAGCAGCCCTCAGGGATTGCCCCTCCACTTT.

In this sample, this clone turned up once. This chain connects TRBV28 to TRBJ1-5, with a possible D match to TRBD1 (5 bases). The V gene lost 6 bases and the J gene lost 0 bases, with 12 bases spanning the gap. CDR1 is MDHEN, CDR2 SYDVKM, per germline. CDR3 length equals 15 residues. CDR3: CASRPGTSSNQPQHF. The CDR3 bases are TGTGCCAGCAGACCCGGGACGTCTAGCAATCAGCCCCAGCATTTT. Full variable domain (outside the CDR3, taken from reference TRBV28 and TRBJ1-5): DVKVTQSSRYLVKRTGEKVFLECVQDMDHENMFWYRQDPGLGLRLIYFSYDVKMKEKGDIPEGYSVSREKKERFSLILESASTNQTSMYLCASRPGTSSNQPQHFGDGTRLSIL.

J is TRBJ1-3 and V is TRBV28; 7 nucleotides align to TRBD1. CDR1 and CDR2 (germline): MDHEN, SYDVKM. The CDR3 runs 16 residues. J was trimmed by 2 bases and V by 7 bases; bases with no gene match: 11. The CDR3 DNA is TGTGCCAGCATCTCCGGGACAGTGACTACTGGAAACACCATATATTTT. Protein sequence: CASISGTVTTGNTIYF.

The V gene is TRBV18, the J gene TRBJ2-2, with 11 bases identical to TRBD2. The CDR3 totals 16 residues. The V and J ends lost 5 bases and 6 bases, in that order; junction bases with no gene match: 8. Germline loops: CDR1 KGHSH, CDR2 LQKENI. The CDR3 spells CASSLVAGGPPGELFF. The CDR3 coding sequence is TGTGCCAGCTCATTGGTAGCGGGAGGGCCTCCCGGGGAGCTGTTTTTT.

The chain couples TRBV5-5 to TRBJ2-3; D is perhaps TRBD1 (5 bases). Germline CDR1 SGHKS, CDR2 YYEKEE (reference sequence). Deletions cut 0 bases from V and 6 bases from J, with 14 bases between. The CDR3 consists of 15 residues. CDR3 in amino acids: CASSLVPQGEDTQYF. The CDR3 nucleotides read TGTGCCAGCAGCTTGGTTCCGCAGGGCGAGGATACGCAGTATTTT.

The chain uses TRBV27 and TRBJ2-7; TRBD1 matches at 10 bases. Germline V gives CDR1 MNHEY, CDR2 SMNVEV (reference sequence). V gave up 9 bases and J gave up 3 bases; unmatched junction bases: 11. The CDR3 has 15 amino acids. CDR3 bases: TGTGCCAGTCTAATGGACAGGGGGAGCAGCTACGAGCAGTACTTC. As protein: CASLMDRGSSYEQYF.

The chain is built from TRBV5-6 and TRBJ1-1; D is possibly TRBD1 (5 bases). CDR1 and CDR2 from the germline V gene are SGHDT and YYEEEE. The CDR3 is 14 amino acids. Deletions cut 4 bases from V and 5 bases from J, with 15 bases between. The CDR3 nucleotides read TGTGCCAGCAGCCGGGTGGGGGAAGGGACTGAAGCTTTCTTT. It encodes CASSRVGEGTEAFF.

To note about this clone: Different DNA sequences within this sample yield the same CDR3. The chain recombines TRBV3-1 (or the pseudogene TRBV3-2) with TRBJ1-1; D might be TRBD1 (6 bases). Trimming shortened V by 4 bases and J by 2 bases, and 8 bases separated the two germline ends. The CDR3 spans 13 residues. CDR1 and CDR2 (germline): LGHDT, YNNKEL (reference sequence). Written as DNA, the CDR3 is TGTGCCAGCAGCCCCAGGGGAAACACTGAAGCTTTCTTT. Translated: CASSPRGNTEAFF.

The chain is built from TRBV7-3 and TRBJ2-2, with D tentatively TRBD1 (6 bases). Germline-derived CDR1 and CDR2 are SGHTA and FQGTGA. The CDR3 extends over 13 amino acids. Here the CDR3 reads CAVRGPNTGELFF. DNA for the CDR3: TGTGCAGTCAGGGGCCCGAACACCGGGGAGCTGTTTTTT.